Below are 24 T cell receptor beta chains sequenced from a single sample in a study of read filtering for tumor transcriptome and immune sequencing. The library was built from around 380 ng RNA with molecular barcoded adaptors for alpha/delta and beta/gamma chains. MiXCR was run by TCRdb on the reads, yielding one entry per CDR3 protein. Of 75,000 to 90,000 distinct CDR3 sequences listed, 10% to 15% are singletons. What was sequenced was a population of CD138-negative cells sorted from bone marrow. The receptors derive from a donor aged 40 or older with multiple myeloma.

This clonotype came up many times. This sequence joins TRBV20-1 and TRBJ2-1; D ambiguous. V was clipped by 6 bases and J by 7 bases, with 19 bases between them. CDR1 and CDR2 from the germline V gene are DFQATT and SNEGSKA (reference sequence). The CDR3 sequence is 14 residues long. CDR3: CSAERSLGRNEQFF. Here the CDR3 DNA reads TGCAGTGCCGAACGGTCCCTTGGTAGGAATGAGCAGTTCTTC.

The chain employs TRBV12-3 or TRBV12-4 and TRBJ2-3; D might be TRBD2 (5 bases). The CDR3 covers 16 residues. The ends were cut back, 0 bases at V and 2 bases at J, with 12 bases in the middle. The CDR3 DNA reads as TGTGCCAGCAGTTTAGCGCCAGCGGTGATCACAGATACGCAGTATTTT. Translating it yields CASSLAPAVITDTQYF.

This clonotype was counted many times. A read error may produce the germline difference seen at one junction end. This sequence joins TRBV5-1 and TRBJ2-1; no definite D call. The CDR3 runs 11 residues. From germline, CDR1 is SGHRS and CDR2 YFSETQ. This CDR3 reads CASSSNNEQFF. In DNA form, the CDR3 reads TGCGCCAGCAGCTCCAACAATGAGCAGTTCTTC. The full variable domain, completed using reference TRBV5-1 and TRBJ2-1, is KAGVTQTPRYLIKTRGQQVTLSCSPISGHRSVSWYQQTPGQGLQFLFEYFSETQRNKGNFPGRFSGRQFSNSRSEMNVSTLELGDSALYLCASSSNNEQFFGPGTRLTVL.

Of note for this clonotype: One base away lies a much larger clone, so this may be a sequencing read error. The chain links TRBV6-6 to TRBJ2-1; 7 bases are shared with TRBD2. This CDR3 comprises 11 residues. Trimming removed 11 bases from V and 6 bases from J; junction bases left unmatched: 4. Germline assignment: CDR1 MNHNY and CDR2 SVGAGI (reference sequence). CDR3 nucleotides: TGTGCCTGCCGGGAGGTCAATGAGCAGTTCTTC. Its translation: CACREVNEQFF.

The genes are TRBV11-1 and TRBJ2-2; D gene unclear. The germline V and J ends were trimmed by 2 bases and 2 bases, with 3 bases remaining between them. This CDR3 is 13 amino acids long. Per the germline V gene, CDR1 is SGHAT and CDR2 is FQDESV (reference sequence). In DNA, the CDR3 is TGTGCCAGCAGCTTAATTAACACCGGGGAGCTGTTTTTT. It translates to CASSLINTGELFF.

The chain is built from TRBV20-1 and TRBJ2-1; perhaps TRBD2 as D (7 bases). TRBJ2-7 matches the DNA end more closely, so the J call is doubtful. CDR1 and CDR2 (germline): DFQATT, SNEGSKA (reference sequence). The CDR3 is made up of 13 amino acids. The CDR3 sequence is CSARGGARYEQYF. The DNA for the CDR3 is TGCAGTGCTAGGGGGGGGGCTAGGTACGAGCAGTACTTC.

As for this clonotype: This could be a read error, since a much larger clone is one nucleotide away. This chain joins TRBV6-2 or TRBV6-3 and TRBJ2-5, with 9 bases matching TRBD2. The CDR3 has 16 amino acids. Germline values: CDR1 MNHEY, CDR2 SVGEGT. As DNA, the CDR3 is TGTGCCAGCAGTCCTGGACTAGCGCAGTACCAAGAGGCCCAGTACTTC. Amino acid sequence: CASSPGLAQYQEAQYF.

There are many counts of this clonotype. This sequence joins TRBV20-1 and TRBJ2-4; D is unclear. Germline values: CDR1 DFQATT, CDR2 SNEGSKA (reference sequence). This CDR3 is built from 14 residues. The ends were cut back, 0 bases at V and 2 bases at J, with 8 bases in the middle. CDR3 in amino acids: CSARDLRTKNIQYF. CDR3 sequence (DNA): TGCAGTGCTAGAGATTTGCGCACCAAAAACATTCAGTACTTC.

This clonotype has a count of ten or more. The DNA of the CDR3 is TGCAGTGCCGGGGGGAGTATGCAAGCGGGTAACACAGATACGCAGTATTTT. Amino acid sequence: CSAGGSMQAGNTDTQYF. This chain connects TRBV20-1 to TRBJ2-3; 7 bases fit TRBD2. CDR3 length equals 17 residues. V was clipped by 6 bases and J by 2 bases; unmatched bases: 17. Germline V gene data show CDR1 as DFQATT and CDR2 as SNEGSKA (reference sequence).

At least ten counts were recorded for this clonotype. DNA for the CDR3: TGCGCCAGCAGCTTGGGAGGAACCAGCAATCAGCCCCAGCATTTT. Translation gives CASSLGGTSNQPQHF. V gene TRBV5-1 combines with J gene TRBJ1-5; D gene uncertain. The CDR3 contains 15 residues. V lost 0 bases, J lost 1 base, and 8 bases lay in between. CDR1 SGHRS and CDR2 YFSETQ come from the germline V gene.

Notes on this clonotype: A much larger clone lies one base from this, so it may be a read error. This rearrangement joins TRBV2 to TRBJ2-7, with unresolved D. Trimming took 3 bases from V and 0 from J, leaving 9 bases between them. Germline CDR1 reads SNHLY; CDR2 reads FYNNEI. This CDR3 contains 14 residues. The CDR3: CASSDTLGSYEQYF. CDR3 nucleotide sequence: TGTGCCAGCAGTGACACCCTAGGCTCCTACGAGCAGTACTTC.

This clonotype appeared many times. The V gene is TRBV15, the J gene TRBJ2-7; the match to TRBD1 covers 8 bases. The CDR3 sequence is 14 residues long. Germline trimming cut 5 bases from V and 2 bases from J; bases unmatched to any gene: 5. Germline assignment: CDR1 LNHNV and CDR2 YYDKDF (reference sequence). This CDR3 is CATSARQGPYEQYF. The CDR3 DNA sequence: TGTGCCACCAGCGCCCGACAGGGGCCCTACGAGCAGTACTTC.

This clonotype was picked up many times. V is TRBV20-1 and J is TRBJ2-7; TRBD2 aligns across 15 bases. CDR1 is DFQATT and CDR2 is SNEGSKA in the germline V gene (reference sequence). The CDR3 loop spans 16 amino acids. V lost 6 bases and J lost 4; bases outside the gene matches: 10. The chain's CDR3 is CSARRTSGRAVYEQYF. CDR3 nucleotide sequence: TGCAGTGCCCGTCGGACTAGCGGGAGGGCCGTGTACGAGCAGTACTTC.

Details on this clonotype: A single base separates this from a much larger clone, so it may be a read error. The CDR3 ends on some other residue instead of the conserved phenylalanine or tryptophan, so this is likely a read error. V usage is TRBV20-1 and J usage is TRBJ1-5; 8 bases agree with TRBD1. The V and J ends lost 6 bases and 5 bases, in that order; junction bases with no gene match: 9. Germline V CDR1 and CDR2: DFQATT, SNEGSKA (reference sequence). This CDR3 is 14 amino acids long. CDR3 sequence: CSAKDRGSYQPQHL. DNA for the CDR3: TGCAGTGCCAAAGACAGGGGATCCTATCAGCCCCAGCATTTA.

This clonotype was recorded a few times. A clone one base away is much larger, so this may be a read error. The chain couples TRBV19 to TRBJ1-5; the D gene is possibly TRBD1 (5 bases). This CDR3 is built from 13 residues. Looked up from germline, CDR1 is LNHDA and CDR2 is SQIVND (reference sequence). Trimming removed 6 bases from V and 8 bases from J, with 14 bases in between. CDR3 sequence reads: CASSGGTREPQHF. The CDR3 bases are TGTGCCAGTAGCGGGGGTACTAGAGAGCCCCAGCATTTT. The full variable domain, in which reference TRBV19 and TRBJ1-5 provide the parts outside the CDR3, is DGGITQSPKYLFRKEGQNVTLSCEQNLNHDAMYWYRQDPGQGLRLIYYSQIVNDFQKGDIAEGYSVSREKKESFPLTVTSAQKNPTAFYLCASSGGTREPQHFGDGTRLSIL.

About this clonotype itself: A far larger clone is a single base away, which makes a read error likely. The V call is TRBV11-3, the J call TRBJ2-1; 8 nucleotides match TRBD1. Germline CDR1 reads SGHNT; CDR2 reads YENEEA. The length of the CDR3 is 15 residues. CDR3 sequence (DNA): TGTGCCAGCAGCTTAGAATGGACAGGGTACAATGATCAGTTCTTC. This translates into CASSLEWTGYNDQFF.

This clonotype appeared many times. The rearrangement uses TRBV29-1 and TRBJ2-2, with D unclear. Trimming cost V 2 bases and J 6 bases, with 10 bases left between them. The length of the CDR3 is 13 residues. Germline CDR1 and CDR2: SQVTM and ANQGSEA. Here the CDR3 DNA reads TGCAGCGTTGAAACTCCTAACGCCGGGGAGCTGTTTTTT. It codes for CSVETPNAGELFF.

In its sample, this clonotype was seen a few times. A much larger clone sits a single nucleotide away, making a read error possible. This chain uses TRBV10-3 with TRBJ1-5; D is perhaps TRBD2 (7 bases). The closer fit of TRBJ2-3 to the DNA end suggests the J call may be wrong. This CDR3 spans 16 amino acids. Germline V CDR1 and CDR2: ENHRY, SYGVKD. In DNA form, the CDR3 reads TGTGCCATCAGTCCGAGGGGGGGGCAAGGGGATCAGCCCCAGTATTTT. Its protein product is CAISPRGGQGDQPQYF.

The V and J genes are TRBV2 and TRBJ2-7; D may be TRBD1 or TRBD2 (5 bases each). V was trimmed by 8 bases and J by 6 bases, leaving 17 bases between them. The CDR3 spans 13 residues. Germline CDR1 is SNHLY and CDR2 is FYNNEI. The CDR3 nucleotides are TGTGCCAGCCTCCGGGACGTCTTTAGCGAGCAGTACTTC. Protein product: CASLRDVFSEQYF. Together with reference TRBV2 and TRBJ2-7, the CDR3 gives the full variable domain: EPEVTQTPSHQVTQMGQEVILRCVPISNHLYFYWYRQILGQKVEFLVSFYNNEISEKSEIFDDQFSVERPDGSNFTLKIRSTKLEDSAMYFCASLRDVFSEQYFGPGTRLTVT.

This clonotype was recorded many times. V usage is TRBV6-5 and J usage is TRBJ2-6; 7 bases align to TRBD2. After removal of 2 bases from V and 2 bases from J, the junction contained 0 bases not matched to a gene. CDR3 length: 15 amino acids. Germline-derived CDR1 and CDR2 are MNHEY and SVGAGI. DNA of the CDR3: TGTGCCAGCAGTTACGGGGGGGCTGGGGCCAACGTCCTGACTTTC. Translating gives CASSYGGAGANVLTF.

This clonotype appeared many times. This chain links TRBV6-6 with TRBJ2-1; 7 nucleotides line up with TRBD2. V shed 7 bases, J shed 9 bases, and the junction held 15 bases outside the gene matches. This CDR3 spans 15 amino acids. Germline CDR1 reads MNHNY; CDR2 reads SVGAGI (reference sequence). CDR3 nucleotides: TGTGCCAGCATGCGGGCGGGAGCGACCCAACGTGAGCAGTTCTTC. It codes for CASMRAGATQREQFF.

This clonotype was counted ten times or more. The V call is TRBV2, the J call TRBJ2-1; D is possibly TRBD1 (5 bases). Germline CDR1 and CDR2: SNHLY and FYNNEI. Trimming left V 7 bases short and J 5 bases short, with 21 bases between. The length of the CDR3 is 16 residues. The CDR3 DNA reads as TGTGCCAGCACCCCGGCCCCGACAGCGTCCCACAATGAGCAGTTCTTC. This translates into CASTPAPTASHNEQFF.

This clonotype appeared many times. Since the CDR3 does not end with the conserved phenylalanine or tryptophan, this likely comes from a read error. This chain's CDR3 is CASSLATGVNTEAFL. Written as DNA, the CDR3 is TGCGCCAGCAGCTTGGCGACAGGGGTTAATACTGAAGCTTTCCTT. The chain employs TRBV5-1 and TRBJ1-1; 8 bases fit TRBD1. Looked up from germline, CDR1 is SGHRS and CDR2 is YFSETQ. The CDR3 runs 15 residues. Trimming took 0 bases from V and 5 from J; bases not matched to a gene: 6.

Worth noting for this clonotype: Mismatch with germline at one junction end may stem from a read error. V usage is TRBV11-2 and J usage is TRBJ2-7; D remains ambiguous. Germline values: CDR1 SGHAT, CDR2 FQNNGV. The CDR3 sequence is 15 residues long. CDR3 in amino acids: CVSRTPACTSYAQYF. DNA of the CDR3: TGTGTCAGCAGAACCCCAGCGTGTACCTCCTACGCGCAGTACTTC.